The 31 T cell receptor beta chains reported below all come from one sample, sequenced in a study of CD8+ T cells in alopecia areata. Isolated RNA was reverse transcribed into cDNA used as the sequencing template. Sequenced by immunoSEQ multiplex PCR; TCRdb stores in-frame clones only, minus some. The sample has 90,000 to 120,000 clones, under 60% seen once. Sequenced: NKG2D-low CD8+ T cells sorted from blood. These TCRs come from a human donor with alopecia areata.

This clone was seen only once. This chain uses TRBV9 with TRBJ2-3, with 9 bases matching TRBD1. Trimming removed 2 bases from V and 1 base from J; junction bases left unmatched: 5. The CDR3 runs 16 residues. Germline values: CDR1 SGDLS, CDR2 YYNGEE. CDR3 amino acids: CASSVPQGAGTDTQYF. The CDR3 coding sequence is TGTGCCAGCAGCGTCCCACAGGGGGCGGGCACAGATACGCAGTATTTT.

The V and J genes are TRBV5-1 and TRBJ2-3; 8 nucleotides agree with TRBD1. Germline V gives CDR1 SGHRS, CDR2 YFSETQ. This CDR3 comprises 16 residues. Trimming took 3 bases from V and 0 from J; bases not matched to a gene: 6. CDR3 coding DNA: TGCGCCAGCAGCTCGAACAGGGGGTCTAGCACAGATACGCAGTATTTT. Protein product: CASSSNRGSSTDTQYF.

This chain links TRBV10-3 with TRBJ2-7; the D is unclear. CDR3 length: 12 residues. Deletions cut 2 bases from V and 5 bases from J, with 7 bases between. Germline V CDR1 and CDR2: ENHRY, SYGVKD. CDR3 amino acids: CAISEGIDEQYF. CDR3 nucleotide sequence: TGTGCCATCAGTGAGGGGATCGACGAGCAGTACTTC.

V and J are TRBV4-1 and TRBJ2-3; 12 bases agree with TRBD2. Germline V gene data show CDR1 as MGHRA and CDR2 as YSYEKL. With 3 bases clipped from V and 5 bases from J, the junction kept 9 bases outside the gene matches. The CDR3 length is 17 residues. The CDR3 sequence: CASSHSPTSGSLDTQYF. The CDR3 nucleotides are TGCGCCAGCAGCCACTCCCCGACTAGCGGGAGTCTAGATACGCAGTATTTT.

The DNA of the CDR3 is TGTGCCAGTATCGGCCGCAATGAGCAGTTCTTC. Encoded protein: CASIGRNEQFF. The chain combines TRBV19 with TRBJ2-1; D is undetermined. Trimming took off 7 bases at V and 6 bases at J, with 7 bases between the two ends. This CDR3 spans 11 amino acids. CDR1 is LNHDA, CDR2 SQIVND, per germline (reference sequence).

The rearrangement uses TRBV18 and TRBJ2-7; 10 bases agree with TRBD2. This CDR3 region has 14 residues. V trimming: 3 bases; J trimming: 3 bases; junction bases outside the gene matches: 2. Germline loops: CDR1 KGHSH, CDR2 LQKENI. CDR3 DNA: TGTGCCAGCTCACCTACTAGCGGGAACTACGAGCAGTACTTC. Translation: CASSPTSGNYEQYF.

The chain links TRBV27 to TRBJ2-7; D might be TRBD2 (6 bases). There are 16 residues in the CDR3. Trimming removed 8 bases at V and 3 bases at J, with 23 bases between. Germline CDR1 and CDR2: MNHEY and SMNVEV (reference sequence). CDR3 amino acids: CASATRAGRGIYEQYF. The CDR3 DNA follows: TGTGCCAGCGCAACTCGCGCGGGGAGAGGAATCTACGAGCAGTACTTC.

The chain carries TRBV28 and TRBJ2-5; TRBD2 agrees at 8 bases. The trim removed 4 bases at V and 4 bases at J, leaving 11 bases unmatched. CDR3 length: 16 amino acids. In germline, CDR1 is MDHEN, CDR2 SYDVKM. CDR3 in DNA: TGTGCCAGCAGTTCCCGGCGCGGGAGGCAAAGAGAGACCCAGTACTTC. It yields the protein CASSSRRGRQRETQYF.

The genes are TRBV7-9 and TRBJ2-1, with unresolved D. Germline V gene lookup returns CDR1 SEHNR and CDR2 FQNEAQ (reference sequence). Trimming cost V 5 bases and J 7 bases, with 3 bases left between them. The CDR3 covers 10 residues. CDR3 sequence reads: CASSQNEQFF. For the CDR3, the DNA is TGTGCCAGCAGCCAAAATGAGCAGTTCTTC.

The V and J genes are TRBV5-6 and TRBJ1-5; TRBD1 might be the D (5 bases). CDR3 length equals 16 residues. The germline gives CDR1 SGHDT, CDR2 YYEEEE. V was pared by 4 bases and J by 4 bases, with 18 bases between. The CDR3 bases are TGTGCCAGCAGCGCAGGGTCAGGAGGTTGGAATCAGCCCCAGCATTTT. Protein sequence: CASSAGSGGWNQPQHF.

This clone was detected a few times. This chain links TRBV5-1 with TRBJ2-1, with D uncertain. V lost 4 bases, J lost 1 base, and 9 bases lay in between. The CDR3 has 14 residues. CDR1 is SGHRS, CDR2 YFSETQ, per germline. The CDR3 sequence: CASSPYKSYNEQFF. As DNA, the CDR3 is TGCGCCAGCAGCCCATATAAGTCCTACAATGAGCAGTTCTTC. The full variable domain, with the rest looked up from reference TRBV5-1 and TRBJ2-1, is KAGVTQTPRYLIKTRGQQVTLSCSPISGHRSVSWYQQTPGQGLQFLFEYFSETQRNKGNFPGRFSGRQFSNSRSEMNVSTLELGDSALYLCASSPYKSYNEQFFGPGTRLTVL.

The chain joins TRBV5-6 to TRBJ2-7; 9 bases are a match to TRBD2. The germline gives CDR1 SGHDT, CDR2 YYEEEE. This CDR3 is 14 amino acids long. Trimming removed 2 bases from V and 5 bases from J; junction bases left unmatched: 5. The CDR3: CASSFSGRSNEQYF. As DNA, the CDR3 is TGTGCCAGCAGCTTTAGCGGGAGAAGTAACGAGCAGTACTTC. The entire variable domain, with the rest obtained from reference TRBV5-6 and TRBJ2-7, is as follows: DAGVTQSPTHLIKTRGQQVTLRCSPKSGHDTVSWYQQALGQGPQFIFQYYEEEERQRGNFPDRFSGHQFPNYSSELNVNALLLGDSALYLCASSFSGRSNEQYFGPGTRLTVT.

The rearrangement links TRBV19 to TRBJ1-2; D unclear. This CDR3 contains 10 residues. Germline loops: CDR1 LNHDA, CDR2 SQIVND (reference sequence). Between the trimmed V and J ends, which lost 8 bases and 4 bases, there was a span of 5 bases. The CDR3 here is CASFAYGYTF. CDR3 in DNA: TGTGCCAGTTTCGCCTATGGCTACACCTTC.

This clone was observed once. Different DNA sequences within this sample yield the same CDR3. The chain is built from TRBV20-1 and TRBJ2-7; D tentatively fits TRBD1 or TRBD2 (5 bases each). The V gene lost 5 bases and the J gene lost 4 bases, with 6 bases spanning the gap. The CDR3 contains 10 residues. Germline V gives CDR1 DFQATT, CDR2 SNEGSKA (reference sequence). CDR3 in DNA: TGCAGTGCTGGGGGTTACGAGCAGTACTTC. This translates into CSAGGYEQYF.

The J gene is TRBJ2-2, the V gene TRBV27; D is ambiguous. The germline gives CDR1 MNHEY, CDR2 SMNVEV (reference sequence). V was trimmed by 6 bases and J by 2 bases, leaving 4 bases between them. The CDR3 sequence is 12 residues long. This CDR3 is CASSENTGELFF. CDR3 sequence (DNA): TGTGCCAGCAGCGAAAACACCGGGGAGCTGTTTTTT.

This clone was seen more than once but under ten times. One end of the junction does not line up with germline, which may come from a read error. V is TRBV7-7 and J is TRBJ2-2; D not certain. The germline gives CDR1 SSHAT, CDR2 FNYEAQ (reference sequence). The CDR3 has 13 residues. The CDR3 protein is CASSLAVTGELFF. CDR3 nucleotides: TGTGCTAGCAGCTTAGCTGTTACCGGGGAGCTGTTTTTT.

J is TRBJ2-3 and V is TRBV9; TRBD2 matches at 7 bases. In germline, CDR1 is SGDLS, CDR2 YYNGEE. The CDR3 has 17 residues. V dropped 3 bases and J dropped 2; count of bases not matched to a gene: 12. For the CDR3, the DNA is TGTGCCAGCAGCGAGGATGGACTAGTCCGTCTCACAGATACGCAGTATTTT. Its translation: CASSEDGLVRLTDTQYF.

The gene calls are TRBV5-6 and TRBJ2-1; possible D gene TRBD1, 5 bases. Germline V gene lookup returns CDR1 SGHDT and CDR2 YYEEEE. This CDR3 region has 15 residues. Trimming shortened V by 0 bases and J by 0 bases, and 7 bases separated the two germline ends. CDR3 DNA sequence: TGTGCCAGCAGCTTGGGACAGAGCTCCTACAATGAGCAGTTCTTC. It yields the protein CASSLGQSSYNEQFF.

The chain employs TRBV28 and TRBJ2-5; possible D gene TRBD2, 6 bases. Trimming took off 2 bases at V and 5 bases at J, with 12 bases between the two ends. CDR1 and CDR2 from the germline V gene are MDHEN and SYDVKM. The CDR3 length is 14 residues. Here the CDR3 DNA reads TGTGCCAGCAGTTTAATAGCGGAGGCGGAGACCCAGTACTTC. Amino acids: CASSLIAEAETQYF.

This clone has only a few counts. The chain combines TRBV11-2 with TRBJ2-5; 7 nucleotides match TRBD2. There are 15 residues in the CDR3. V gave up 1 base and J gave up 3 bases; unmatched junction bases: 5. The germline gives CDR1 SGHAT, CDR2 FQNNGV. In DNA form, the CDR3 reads TGTGCCAGCAGCTTAGGGACTAGGGTTAAAGAGACCCAGTACTTC. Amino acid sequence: CASSLGTRVKETQYF.

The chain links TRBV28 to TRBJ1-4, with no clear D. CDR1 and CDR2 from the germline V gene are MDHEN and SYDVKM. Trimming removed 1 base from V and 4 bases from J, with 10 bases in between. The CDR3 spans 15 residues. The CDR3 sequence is CASSLSRALNEKLFF. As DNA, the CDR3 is TGTGCCAGCAGTTTATCCCGGGCTCTTAATGAAAAACTGTTTTTT.

DNA of the CDR3: TGCGCCAGCAGCCAAGAACGGGGGCAGGAACTGTTTTTT. The encoded protein is CASSQERGQELFF. The chain couples TRBV4-1 to TRBJ1-4; a weak D match, TRBD1 (6 bases). CDR1 and CDR2 (germline): MGHRA, YSYEKL. The CDR3 runs 13 residues. V was pared by 0 bases and J by 12 bases, with 11 bases between.

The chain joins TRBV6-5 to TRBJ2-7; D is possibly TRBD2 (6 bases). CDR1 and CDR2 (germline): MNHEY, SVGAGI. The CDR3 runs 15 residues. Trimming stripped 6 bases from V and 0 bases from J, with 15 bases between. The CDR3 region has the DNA TGTGCCAGCAGCACTTACGACGGGAGCTCCTACGAGCAGTACTTC. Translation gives CASSTYDGSSYEQYF.

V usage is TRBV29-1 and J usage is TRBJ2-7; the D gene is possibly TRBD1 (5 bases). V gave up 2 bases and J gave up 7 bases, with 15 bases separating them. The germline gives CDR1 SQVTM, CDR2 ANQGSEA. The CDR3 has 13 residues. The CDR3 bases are TGCAGCGTTGAATCCCGGACACTGGGTGAGCAGTACTTC. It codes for CSVESRTLGEQYF.

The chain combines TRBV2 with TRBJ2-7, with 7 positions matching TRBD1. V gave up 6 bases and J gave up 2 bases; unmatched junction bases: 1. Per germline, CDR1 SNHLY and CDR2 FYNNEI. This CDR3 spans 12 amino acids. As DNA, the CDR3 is TGTGCCAGCAGAGGGACAGCCTACGAGCAGTACTTC. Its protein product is CASRGTAYEQYF.

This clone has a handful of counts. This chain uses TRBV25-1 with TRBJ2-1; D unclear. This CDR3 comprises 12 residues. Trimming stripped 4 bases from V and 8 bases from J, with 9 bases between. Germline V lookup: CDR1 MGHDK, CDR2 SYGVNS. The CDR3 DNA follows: TGTGCCAGCAGTGGCTCGGTTCATGAGCAGTTCTTC. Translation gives CASSGSVHEQFF.

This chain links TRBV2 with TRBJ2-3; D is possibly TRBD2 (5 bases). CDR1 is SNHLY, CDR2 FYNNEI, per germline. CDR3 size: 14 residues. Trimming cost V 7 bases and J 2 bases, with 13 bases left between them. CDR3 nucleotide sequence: TGTGCCAGCAATGTAGCGCATGACACAGATACGCAGTATTTT. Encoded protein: CASNVAHDTDTQYF.

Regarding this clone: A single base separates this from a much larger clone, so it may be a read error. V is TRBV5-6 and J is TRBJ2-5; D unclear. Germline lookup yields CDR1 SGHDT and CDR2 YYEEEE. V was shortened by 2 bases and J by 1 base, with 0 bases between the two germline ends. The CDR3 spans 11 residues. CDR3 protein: CASSFQETQYF. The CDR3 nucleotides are TGTGCCAGCAGCTTCCAAGAGACCCAGTACTTC.

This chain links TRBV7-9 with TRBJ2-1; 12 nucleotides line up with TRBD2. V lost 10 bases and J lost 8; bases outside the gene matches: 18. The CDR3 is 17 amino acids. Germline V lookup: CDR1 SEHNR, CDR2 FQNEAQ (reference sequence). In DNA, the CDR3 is TGTGCCATATCAACCGCCCGGACTAGCGGGATCCGCGATGAGCAGTTCTTC. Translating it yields CAISTARTSGIRDEQFF. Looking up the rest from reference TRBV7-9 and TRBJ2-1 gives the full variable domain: DTGVSQNPRHKITKRGQNVTFRCDPISEHNRLYWYRQTLGQGPEFLTYFQNEAQLEKSRLLSDRFSAERPKGSFSTLEIQRTEQGDSAMYLCAISTARTSGIRDEQFFGPGTRLTVL.

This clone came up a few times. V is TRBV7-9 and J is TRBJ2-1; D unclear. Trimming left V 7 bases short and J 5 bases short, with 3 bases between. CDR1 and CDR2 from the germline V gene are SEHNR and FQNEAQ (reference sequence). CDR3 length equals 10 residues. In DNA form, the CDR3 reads TGTGCCAGCACACACAATGAGCAGTTCTTC. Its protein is CASTHNEQFF.

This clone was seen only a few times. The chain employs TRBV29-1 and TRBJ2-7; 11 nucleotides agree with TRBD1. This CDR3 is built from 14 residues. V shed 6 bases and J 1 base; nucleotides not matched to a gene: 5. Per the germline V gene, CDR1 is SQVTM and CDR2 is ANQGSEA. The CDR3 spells CSVTGTGGSYEQYF. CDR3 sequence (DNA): TGCAGCGTCACCGGGACAGGGGGGTCCTACGAGCAGTACTTC.